This TCR beta chain appears in the sequencing data of a study of response to subunit inactivated influenza vaccine. The study's findings and limits: The authors suggested that every seasonal influenza vaccination recruits few new T cells.

TCRdb redid the calling of the RT-PCR reads with MiXCR, one entry per CDR3 protein. The table records 600,000 to 850,000 distinct CDR3 sequences, about 14% of them present only once. V lost 6 bases, J lost 2 bases, and 11 bases stayed unmatched. This CDR3 is built from 16 residues. Germline V lookup: CDR1 MNHNS, CDR2 SASEGT. With respect to this clonotype: Its antigen is currently unknown.

Material: PBMCs from blood, obtained less than 15 days before vaccination. The receptor was derived from a man in his fifties who received an inactivated influenza vaccine. This chain connects TRBV6-1 to TRBJ2-7, with 9 bases lining up with TRBD1. CDR3 protein: CASSPLTGTGTYEQYF. In nucleotides, the CDR3 is TGTGCCAGCAGCCCATTGACCGGGACAGGGACCTACGAGCAGTACTTC.